This passage covers 16 T cell receptor beta chains from one sample sequenced in a study of shared clonotypes between healthy human individuals. Only in-frame clones appear in the TCRdb table, and some are missing; sequencing was by immunoSEQ multiplex PCR. The data hold 80,000 to 100,000 clones, with approximately 70% observed a single time. The sequenced sample was memory CD8+ T cells sorted from blood. Subset given: CD45RO+ cells pooled with CCR7-negative TemRA cells. Receptor source: a man aged 30 to 45 in good health.

The chain is built from TRBV7-6 and TRBJ2-7, with TRBD2 identical over 7 bases. CDR1 SGHVS and CDR2 FNYEAQ come from the germline V gene. V lost 5 bases and J lost 1; bases outside the gene matches: 14. The CDR3 sequence is 17 residues long. The CDR3 is CASSLQTSRGPSYEQYF. CDR3 DNA: TGTGCCAGCAGCCTACAGACTAGCCGAGGCCCTTCCTACGAGCAGTACTTC.

This clone was picked up one time. The chain recombines TRBV6-5 with TRBJ2-5; D may match TRBD1 or TRBD2 (5 bases each). The V and J ends lost 2 bases and 5 bases respectively, with 12 bases between them. Looked up from germline, CDR1 is MNHEY and CDR2 is SVGAGI. This CDR3 comprises 14 residues. CDR3 in DNA: TGTGCCAGCAGTTACGGGGGTCGGATTGAGACCCAGTACTTC. It yields the protein CASSYGGRIETQYF.

The gene calls are TRBV27 and TRBJ2-1, with 9 bases lining up with TRBD2. Germline CDR1 is MNHEY and CDR2 is SMNVEV (reference sequence). The CDR3 extends over 20 amino acids. Unmatched junction bases numbered 16, after V lost 4 bases and J lost 0 bases. DNA of the CDR3: TGTGCCAGCAGTTCATACCCGGGGGTTAGCGGGGGCAGCTCCTACAATGAGCAGTTCTTC. It is translated as CASSSYPGVSGGSSYNEQFF.

This clone occurred once. The chain has TRBV9 and TRBJ1-2; weak D call: TRBD1 (5 bases). Germline V lookup: CDR1 SGDLS, CDR2 YYNGEE. The V and J ends lost 4 bases and 4 bases respectively, with 14 bases between them. The CDR3 runs 14 residues. The CDR3: CASSPERGGYGYTF. In DNA, the CDR3 is TGTGCCAGCAGCCCAGAGAGGGGCGGCTATGGCTACACCTTC. The full variable domain, completed using reference TRBV9 and TRBJ1-2, is DSGVTQTPKHLITATGQRVTLRCSPRSGDLSVYWYQQSLDQGLQFLIQYYNGEERAKGNILERFSAQQFPDLHSELNLSSLELGDSALYFCASSPERGGYGYTFGSGTRLTVV.

This chain links TRBV5-4 with TRBJ2-5; 8 bases map to TRBD1. The CDR3 has 15 amino acids. Germline V gene sequence: CDR1 SGHNT, CDR2 YYREEE (reference sequence). The ends lost 5 bases at V and 3 bases at J; junction bases unmatched: 9. CDR3 sequence (DNA): TGTGCCAGCAGTACCGGGACAGGCTTTAAAGAGACCCAGTACTTC. It encodes CASSTGTGFKETQYF.

The chain has TRBV20-1 and TRBJ2-7; D unclear. The ends were cut back, 6 bases at V and 2 bases at J, with 8 bases in the middle. Germline CDR1 DFQATT, CDR2 SNEGSKA (reference sequence). CDR3 length equals 11 residues. The DNA of the CDR3 is TGCAGTGCCGTGGGGACCTACGAGCAGTACTTC. Its translation: CSAVGTYEQYF.

The chain joins TRBV27 to TRBJ2-2; D remains ambiguous. The CDR3 consists of 13 residues. Germline V gene lookup returns CDR1 MNHEY and CDR2 SMNVEV (reference sequence). V was shortened by 2 bases and J by 6 bases, with 7 bases between the two germline ends. CDR3 sequence reads: CASSLKFAGELFF. In DNA form, the CDR3 reads TGTGCCAGCAGTTTAAAGTTCGCCGGGGAGCTGTTTTTT.

The chain uses TRBV7-6 and TRBJ2-7, with TRBD1 matching over 9 bases. Per the germline V gene, CDR1 is SGHVS and CDR2 is FNYEAQ. The CDR3 is 16 residues long. The junction had 12 bases not matched to a gene; V was cut back by 6 bases and J by 3 bases. CDR3 amino acids: CASSPMVGTGSYEQYF. The CDR3 DNA is TGTGCCAGCAGTCCAATGGTAGGGACAGGGAGCTACGAGCAGTACTTC.

A word on this clone: This same CDR3 is encoded by further DNA sequences in the sample. The rearrangement links TRBV28 to TRBJ2-7; D is uncertain. V was pared by 2 bases and J by 2 bases, with 4 bases between. CDR3 length: 12 amino acids. Germline CDR1 is MDHEN and CDR2 is SYDVKM. CDR3 in amino acids: CASSLLTYEQYF. The CDR3 DNA sequence: TGTGCCAGCAGTTTACTGACCTACGAGCAGTACTTC.

The V gene is TRBV28, the J gene TRBJ1-5, with D unclear. The CDR3 extends over 16 amino acids. Trimming left V 2 bases short and J 4 bases short, with 15 bases between. Germline V CDR1 and CDR2: MDHEN, SYDVKM. CDR3 DNA sequence: TGTGCCAGCAGTTTAAGACAAGAGTGGTTTAATCAGCCCCAGCATTTT. It encodes CASSLRQEWFNQPQHF.

About this clone itself: An end of the junction does not agree with germline; a read error may underlie this. The chain uses TRBV7-7 and TRBJ2-7, with a weak D call TRBD1 (6 bases). The CDR3 runs to 13 residues. The V gene's germline CDR1 is SSHAT and CDR2 FNYEAQ (reference sequence). CDR3 sequence (DNA): TGTGCTAGCAGCCAACAGACAGGTTACGAGCAGTACTTC. This sequence encodes CASSQQTGYEQYF.

The CDR3 coding sequence is TGTGCCAGCAGTGACTCGAGAGGGGCGGGAAACACCGGGGAGCTGTTTTTT. Translated: CASSDSRGAGNTGELFF. The rearrangement uses TRBV6-4 and TRBJ2-2; perhaps TRBD2 as D (6 bases). Trimming stripped 0 bases from V and 2 bases from J, with 13 bases between. CDR3 length: 17 residues. Germline V lookup: CDR1 MRHNA, CDR2 SNTAGT.

The J gene is TRBJ2-3, the V gene TRBV27; D is unresolved. Germline CDR1 MNHEY, CDR2 SMNVEV (reference sequence). This CDR3 has 14 residues. The V end lost 5 bases, the J end lost 7 bases, and 16 bases lay between the germline ends. The CDR3 is CASSPRIRGHTQYF. The CDR3, as DNA: TGTGCCAGCAGTCCTAGGATCCGTGGACATACGCAGTATTTT.

V gene TRBV5-1 combines with J gene TRBJ2-2; tentative D call: TRBD2 (6 bases). Germline assignment: CDR1 SGHRS and CDR2 YFSETQ. The CDR3 is made up of 16 amino acids. V gave up 0 bases and J gave up 0 bases, with 9 bases separating them. The CDR3 reads CASSLVGGSNTGELFF. DNA for the CDR3: TGCGCCAGCAGCTTGGTAGGAGGGTCGAACACCGGGGAGCTGTTTTTT.

The chain uses TRBV6-1 and TRBJ2-5; 11 bases fit TRBD2. Trimming cost V 6 bases and J 5 bases; bases outside gene matches: 8. The CDR3 is 15 residues long. Germline CDR1 reads MNHNS; CDR2 reads SASEGT. Here the CDR3 DNA reads TGTGCCAGCAGACAAGGACTAGCGGGTTGGGAGACCCAGTACTTC. Its translation is CASRQGLAGWETQYF.

This clone was observed many times. The V gene is TRBV10-2, the J gene TRBJ2-7, with 7 bases identical to TRBD1. V was pared by 6 bases and J by 3 bases, with 5 bases of the junction left unmatched. CDR1 is WSHSY and CDR2 is SAAADI in the germline V gene. The CDR3 loop spans 13 amino acids. The CDR3 protein is CASRSGQLYEQYF. The DNA for the CDR3 is TGCGCCAGCAGGTCGGGACAGCTCTACGAGCAGTACTTC.